This note documents a single T cell receptor (beta chain) sequence. Measured with immunoSEQ multiplex PCR; TCRdb has only the in-frame clones, and not every one. This sample has under 300,000 clones, with around 90% found just once. This sample was taken from a study of blood T cell repertoires in COVID-19. Study at large: PBMCs, B-cell-depleted T cells, or T cells were the source of the cDNA or gDNA that made up the material.

The study counted Cohort 3 donors as recovered given two negative PCRs, clearance, or symptom resolution. Germline-derived CDR1 and CDR2 are KGHSH and LQKENI. V gave up 0 bases and J gave up 5 bases, with 8 bases separating them. The CDR3 consists of 14 residues. The clonotype originates from a woman aged 40 to 50 who had recovered from COVID-19. Sequences were obtained from PBMCs or T cells enriched from blood (not recorded which). V gene TRBV18 combines with J gene TRBJ1-3; no definite D call. CDR3 bases: TGTGCCAGCTCACCACCGGGAGCGAGAAACACCATATATTTT. As protein: CASSPPGARNTIYF.